Sequencing of this T cell receptor beta chain was carried out in a study of shared clonotypes between healthy human individuals. Clones were sequenced by immunoSEQ multiplex PCR, and TCRdb holds only the in-frame ones, with some missing. Of roughly 1,500,000 clones in the sample, 95% to 99% were seen once. Germline lookup yields CDR1 WNHNN and CDR2 SYGVQD (reference sequence). The CDR3 sequence is 15 residues long. V lost 2 bases, J lost 1 base, and 4 bases stayed unmatched. The sequenced material came from naive CD4+ T cells sorted from blood. Subset indicated: CD45RA+ positively selected. The V call is TRBV10-1, the J call TRBJ2-5; 7 bases match TRBD1. The sequence was collected from a man aged 25-40 years in good health. This CDR3 is CASSEGQAIQETQYF. CDR3 nucleotide sequence: TGCGCCAGCAGTGAGGGACAGGCCATCCAAGAGACCCAGTACTTC.